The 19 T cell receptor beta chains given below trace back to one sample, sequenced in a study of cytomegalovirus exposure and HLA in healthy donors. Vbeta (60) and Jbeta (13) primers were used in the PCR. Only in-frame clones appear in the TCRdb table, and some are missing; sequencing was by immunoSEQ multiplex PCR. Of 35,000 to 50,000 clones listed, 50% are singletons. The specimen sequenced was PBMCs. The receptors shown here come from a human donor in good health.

The CDR3 loop reads CASSLMGLAVEQYF. In DNA form, the CDR3 reads TGTGCCAGCAGCCTCATGGGACTAGCAGTTGAGCAGTACTTC. The V call is TRBV6-1, the J call TRBJ2-7, with 9 bases identical to TRBD2. Germline V CDR1 and CDR2: MNHNS, SASEGT. Trimming cost V 6 bases and J 7 bases; bases outside gene matches: 10. The CDR3 loop spans 14 amino acids.

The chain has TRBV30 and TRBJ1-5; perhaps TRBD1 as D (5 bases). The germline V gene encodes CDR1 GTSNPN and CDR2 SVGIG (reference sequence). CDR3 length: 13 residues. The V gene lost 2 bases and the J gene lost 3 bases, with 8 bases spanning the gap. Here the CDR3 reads CAWSLGDNQPQHF. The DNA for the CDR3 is TGTGCCTGGAGTTTAGGGGACAATCAGCCCCAGCATTTT. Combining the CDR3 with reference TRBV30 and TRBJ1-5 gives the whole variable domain SQTIHQWPATLVQPVGSPLSLECTVEGTSNPNLYWYRQAAGRGLQLLFYSVGIGQISSEVPQNLSASRPQDRQFILSSKKLLLSDSGFYLCAWSLGDNQPQHFGDGTRLSIL.

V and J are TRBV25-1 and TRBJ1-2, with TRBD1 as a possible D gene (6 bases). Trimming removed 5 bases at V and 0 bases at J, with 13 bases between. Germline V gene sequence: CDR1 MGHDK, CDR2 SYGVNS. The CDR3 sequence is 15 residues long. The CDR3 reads CASSPPQGSNYGYTF. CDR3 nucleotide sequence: TGTGCCAGCAGTCCCCCACAGGGATCTAACTATGGCTACACCTTC.

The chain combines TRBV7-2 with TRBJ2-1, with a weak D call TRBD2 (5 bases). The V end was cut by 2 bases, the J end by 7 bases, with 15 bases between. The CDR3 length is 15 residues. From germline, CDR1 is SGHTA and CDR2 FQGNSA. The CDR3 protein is CASSLKRIRDNEQFF. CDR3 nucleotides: TGTGCCAGCAGCTTAAAGCGGATACGGGATAATGAGCAGTTCTTC.

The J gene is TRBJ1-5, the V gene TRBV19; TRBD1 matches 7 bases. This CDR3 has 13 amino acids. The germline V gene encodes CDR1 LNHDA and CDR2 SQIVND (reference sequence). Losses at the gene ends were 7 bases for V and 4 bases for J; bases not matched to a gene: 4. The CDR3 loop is CASTDRVNQPQHF. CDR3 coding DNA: TGTGCCAGTACCGACAGGGTTAATCAGCCCCAGCATTTT.

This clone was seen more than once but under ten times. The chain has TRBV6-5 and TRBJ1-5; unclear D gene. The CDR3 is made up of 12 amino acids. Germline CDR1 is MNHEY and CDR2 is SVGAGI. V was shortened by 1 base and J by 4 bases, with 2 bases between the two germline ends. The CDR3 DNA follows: TGTGCCAGCAGTTACTTAAATCAGCCCCAGCATTTT. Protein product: CASSYLNQPQHF.

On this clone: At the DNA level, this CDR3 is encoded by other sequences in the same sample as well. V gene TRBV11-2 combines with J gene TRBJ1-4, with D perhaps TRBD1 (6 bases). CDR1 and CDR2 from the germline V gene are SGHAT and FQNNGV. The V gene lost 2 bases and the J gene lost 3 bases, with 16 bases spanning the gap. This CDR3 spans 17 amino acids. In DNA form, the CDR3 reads TGTGCCAGCAGCTTACGAAGATCGACAGGACCTAATGAAAAACTGTTTTTT. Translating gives CASSLRRSTGPNEKLFF.

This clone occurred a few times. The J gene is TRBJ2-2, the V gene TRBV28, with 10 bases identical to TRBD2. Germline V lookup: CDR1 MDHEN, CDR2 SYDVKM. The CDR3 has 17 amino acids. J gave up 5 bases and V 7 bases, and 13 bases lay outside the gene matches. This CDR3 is CASIPSGGATVTGELFF. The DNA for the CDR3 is TGTGCCAGCATACCGAGCGGGGGGGCGACGGTTACCGGGGAGCTGTTTTTT.

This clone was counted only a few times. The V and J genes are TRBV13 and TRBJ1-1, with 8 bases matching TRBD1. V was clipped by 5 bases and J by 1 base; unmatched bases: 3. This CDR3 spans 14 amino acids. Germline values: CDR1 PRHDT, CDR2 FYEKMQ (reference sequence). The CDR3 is CASSRGTGNTEAFF. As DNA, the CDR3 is TGTGCCAGCAGCCGAGGGACAGGGAACACTGAAGCTTTCTTT.

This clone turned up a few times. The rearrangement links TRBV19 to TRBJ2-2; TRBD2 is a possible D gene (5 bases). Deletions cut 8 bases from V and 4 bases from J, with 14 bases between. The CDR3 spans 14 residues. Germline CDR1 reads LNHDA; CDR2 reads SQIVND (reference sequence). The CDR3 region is CASFHGKVTGELFF. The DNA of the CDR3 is TGTGCCAGTTTTCACGGGAAGGTCACCGGGGAGCTGTTTTTT.

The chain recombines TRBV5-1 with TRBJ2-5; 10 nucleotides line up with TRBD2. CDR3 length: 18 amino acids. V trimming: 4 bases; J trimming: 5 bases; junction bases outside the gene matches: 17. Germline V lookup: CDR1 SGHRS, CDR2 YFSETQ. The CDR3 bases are TGCGCCAGCAGCCGGGGACTAGCGCAAGATGGCAGGGGGGAGACCCAGTACTTC. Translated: CASSRGLAQDGRGETQYF.

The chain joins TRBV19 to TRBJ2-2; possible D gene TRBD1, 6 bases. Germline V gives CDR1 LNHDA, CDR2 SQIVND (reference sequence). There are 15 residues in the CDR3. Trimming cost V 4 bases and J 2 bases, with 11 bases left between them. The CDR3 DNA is TGTGCCAGTAGTACGGGGACAATAAACACCGGGGAGCTGTTTTTT. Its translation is CASSTGTINTGELFF. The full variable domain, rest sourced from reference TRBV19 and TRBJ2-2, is DGGITQSPKYLFRKEGQNVTLSCEQNLNHDAMYWYRQDPGQGLRLIYYSQIVNDFQKGDIAEGYSVSREKKESFPLTVTSAQKNPTAFYLCASSTGTINTGELFFGEGSRLTVL.

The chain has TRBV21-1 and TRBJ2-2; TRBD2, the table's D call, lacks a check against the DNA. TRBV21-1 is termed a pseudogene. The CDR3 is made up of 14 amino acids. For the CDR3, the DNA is TGTGCCATCATGCGCGAGCCGAACACCGGGGAGCTGTTTTTT. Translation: CAIMREPNTGELFF.

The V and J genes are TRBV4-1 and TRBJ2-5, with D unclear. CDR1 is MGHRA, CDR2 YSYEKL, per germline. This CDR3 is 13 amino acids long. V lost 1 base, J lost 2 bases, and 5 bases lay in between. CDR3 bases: TGCGCCAGCAGCCAAGGGCTTCAAGAGACCCAGTACTTC. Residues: CASSQGLQETQYF.

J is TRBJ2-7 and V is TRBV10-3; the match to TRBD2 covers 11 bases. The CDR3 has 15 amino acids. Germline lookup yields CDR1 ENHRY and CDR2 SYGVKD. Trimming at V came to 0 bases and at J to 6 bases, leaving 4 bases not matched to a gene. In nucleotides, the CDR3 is TGTGCCATCAGTGAGTCAGGACTAGCGGGTCGCGAGCAGTACTTC. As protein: CAISESGLAGREQYF.

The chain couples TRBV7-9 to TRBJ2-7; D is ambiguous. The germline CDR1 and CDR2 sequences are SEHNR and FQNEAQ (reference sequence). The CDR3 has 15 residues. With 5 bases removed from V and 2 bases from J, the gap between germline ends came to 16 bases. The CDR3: CASSLRMGSTYEQYF. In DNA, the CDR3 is TGTGCCAGCAGCCTCAGGATGGGCAGTACCTACGAGCAGTACTTC. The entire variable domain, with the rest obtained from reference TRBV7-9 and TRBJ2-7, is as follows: DTGVSQNPRHKITKRGQNVTFRCDPISEHNRLYWYRQTLGQGPEFLTYFQNEAQLEKSRLLSDRFSAERPKGSFSTLEIQRTEQGDSAMYLCASSLRMGSTYEQYFGPGTRLTVT.

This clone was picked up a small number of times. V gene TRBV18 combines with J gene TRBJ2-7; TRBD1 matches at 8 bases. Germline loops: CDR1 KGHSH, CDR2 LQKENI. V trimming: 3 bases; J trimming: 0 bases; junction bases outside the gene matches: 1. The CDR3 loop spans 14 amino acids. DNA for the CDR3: TGTGCCAGCTCACCGGGGACAGGCTCCTACGAGCAGTACTTC. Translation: CASSPGTGSYEQYF.

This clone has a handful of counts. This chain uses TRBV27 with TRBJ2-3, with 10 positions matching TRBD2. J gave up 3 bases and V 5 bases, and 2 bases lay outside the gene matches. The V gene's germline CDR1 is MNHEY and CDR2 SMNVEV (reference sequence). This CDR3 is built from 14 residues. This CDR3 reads CASSMGLATDTQYF. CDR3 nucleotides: TGTGCCAGCAGTATGGGACTAGCGACAGATACGCAGTATTTT.

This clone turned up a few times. The CDR3 DNA follows: TGTGCCAGCAGCTTAGGGACAGGGGGTGTCGTTGAGCAGTTCTTC. Encoded protein: CASSLGTGGVVEQFF. This rearrangement joins TRBV11-3 to TRBJ2-1, with 10 bases fitting TRBD1. Germline V gives CDR1 SGHNT, CDR2 YENEEA. With V trimmed by 1 base and J by 9 bases, 6 bases remained unmatched. This CDR3 is built from 15 residues. Full variable domain (remainder filled in from reference TRBV11-3 and TRBJ2-1): EAGVVQSPRYKIIEKKQPVAFWCNPISGHNTLYWYLQNLGQGPELLIRYENEEAVDDSQLPKDRFSAERLKGVDSTLKIQPAELGDSAVYLCASSLGTGGVVEQFFGPGTRLTVL.